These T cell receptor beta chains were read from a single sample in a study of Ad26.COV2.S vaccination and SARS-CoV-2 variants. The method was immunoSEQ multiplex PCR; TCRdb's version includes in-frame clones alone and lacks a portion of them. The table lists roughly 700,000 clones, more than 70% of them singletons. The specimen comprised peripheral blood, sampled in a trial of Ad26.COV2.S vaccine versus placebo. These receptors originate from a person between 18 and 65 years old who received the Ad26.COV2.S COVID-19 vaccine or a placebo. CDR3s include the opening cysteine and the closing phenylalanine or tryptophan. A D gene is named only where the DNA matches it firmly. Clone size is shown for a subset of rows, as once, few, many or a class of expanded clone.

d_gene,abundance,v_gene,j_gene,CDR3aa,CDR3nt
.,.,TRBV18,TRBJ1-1,CASSPYMSGQKRNTEAFF,TGTGCCAGCTCACCATACATGTCAGGACAGAAGAGAAACACTGAAGCTTTCTTT
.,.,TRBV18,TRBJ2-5,CASSPPGGGDQETQYF,TGTGCCAGCTCACCACCGGGAGGTGGGGATCAAGAGACCCAGTACTTC
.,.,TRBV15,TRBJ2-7,CATSSHYEQYF,TGTGCCACCAGCAGCCACTACGAGCAGTACTTC
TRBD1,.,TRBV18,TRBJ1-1,CASSPDRVTEAFF,TGTGCCAGCTCTCCGGACAGGGTGACTGAAGCTTTCTTT
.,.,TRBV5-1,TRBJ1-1,CASSFGEGLNTEAFF,TGCGCCAGCAGCTTCGGGGAAGGGCTGAACACTGAAGCTTTCTTT
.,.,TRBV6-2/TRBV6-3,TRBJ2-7,CASSPRGGVYEQYF,TGTGCCAGCAGCCCCAGGGGGGGCGTCTACGAGCAGTACTTC
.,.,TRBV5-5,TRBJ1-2,CASSLAWAGLGGYTF,TGTGCCAGCAGCTTGGCTTGGGCTGGGTTGGGTGGCTACACCTTC
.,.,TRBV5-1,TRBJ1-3,CASSLAAFSGNTIYF,TGCGCCAGCAGCTTAGCAGCTTTTTCTGGAAACACCATATATTTT
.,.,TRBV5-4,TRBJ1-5,CASSSGGSNQPQHF,TGTGCCAGCAGCTCGGGGGGTAGCAATCAGCCCCAGCATTTT
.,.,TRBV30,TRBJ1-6,CAWSNPGSPLHF,TGTGCCTGGAGTAATCCAGGTTCACCCCTCCACTTT
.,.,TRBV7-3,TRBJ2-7,CASSPRQVSYEQYF,TGTGCCAGCAGCCCTAGACAGGTTTCCTACGAGCAGTACTTC
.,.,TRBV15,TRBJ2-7,CATSRDRQPSYEQYF,TGTGCCACCAGCAGAGATAGGCAGCCCTCCTACGAGCAGTACTTC
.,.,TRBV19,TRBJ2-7,CASRPLGQGYEQYF,TGTGCCAGTAGGCCTCTGGGGCAGGGCTACGAGCAGTACTTC
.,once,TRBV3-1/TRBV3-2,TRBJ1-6,CASTGGGYNSPLHF,TGTGCCAGCACCGGCGGGGGCTATAATTCACCCCTCCACTTT
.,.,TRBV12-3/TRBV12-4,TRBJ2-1,CASSLERGQHFF,TGTGCCAGCAGTTTAGAGCGGGGACAGCACTTCTTC
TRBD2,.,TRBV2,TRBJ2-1,CAGTPGLAGLIF,TGTGCCGGGACCCCGGGACTAGCGGGATTAATCTTC
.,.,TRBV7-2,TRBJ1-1,CASSAFRQEAFF,TGTGCCAGCAGCGCCTTTCGACAGGAAGCTTTCTTT
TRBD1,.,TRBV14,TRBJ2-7,CASSLQDRGVYEQYF,TGTGCCAGCAGCTTACAGGACAGGGGAGTCTACGAGCAGTACTTC
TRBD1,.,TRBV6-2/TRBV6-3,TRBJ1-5,CASSGRGTGGLNQPQHF,TGTGCCAGCAGTGGAAGGGGGACAGGGGGCCTCAATCAGCCCCAGCATTTT
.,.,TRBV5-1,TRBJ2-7,CASSLVAREQYF,TGCGCCAGCAGCTTGGTTGCGAGGGAGCAGTACTTC
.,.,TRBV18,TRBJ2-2,CASSPPGQVNTGELFF,TGTGCCAGCTCACCACCGGGACAAGTGAACACCGGGGAGCTGTTTTTT
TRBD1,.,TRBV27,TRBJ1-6,CASRTGQAYNSPLHF,TGTGCCAGCAGGACAGGACAGGCCTATAATTCACCCCTCCACTTT
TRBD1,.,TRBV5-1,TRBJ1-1,CASSRQGAATEAFF,TGCGCCAGCAGCAGACAGGGGGCGGCCACTGAAGCTTTCTTT
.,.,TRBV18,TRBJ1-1,CASSQGTGNTEAFF,TGTGCCAGCTCACAGGGGACGGGGAACACTGAAGCTTTCTTT
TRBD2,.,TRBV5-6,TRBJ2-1,CASSFQLAGGYNEQFF,TGTGCCAGCAGCTTCCAACTAGCGGGGGGGTACAATGAGCAGTTCTTC
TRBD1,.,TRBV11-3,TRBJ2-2,CASSLDRGQGIWVNTGELFF,TGTGCCAGCAGCTTAGATCGGGGACAGGGGATATGGGTGAACACCGGGGAGCTGTTTTTT
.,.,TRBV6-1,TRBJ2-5,CASSERAGESGQYF,TGTGCCAGCAGTGAAAGGGCCGGTGAGAGCGGCCAGTACTTC
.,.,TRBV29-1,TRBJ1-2,CSVNRDGAAYTF,TGCAGCGTGAACCGGGACGGAGCTGCGTACACCTTC
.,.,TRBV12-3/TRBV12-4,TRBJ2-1,CASSSLNEQFF,TGTGCCAGCAGTTCATTGAATGAGCAGTTCTTC
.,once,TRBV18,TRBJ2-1,CASSLGELQFF,TGTGCCAGCTCCCTGGGGGAGTTACAGTTCTTC
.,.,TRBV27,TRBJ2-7,CASSSPSQVTYEQYF,TGTGCCAGCAGTTCTCCTTCACAGGTAACCTACGAGCAGTACTTC
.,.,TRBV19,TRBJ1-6,CASSIWTTSNSPLHF,TGTGCCAGTAGTATATGGACCACCAGCAATTCACCCCTCCACTTT
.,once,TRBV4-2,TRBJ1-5,CASSQTDSNQPQHF,TGTGCCAGCAGCCAAACAGATAGCAATCAGCCCCAGCATTTT
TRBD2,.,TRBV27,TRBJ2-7,CASSLTGTSGSYEQYF,TGTGCCAGCAGTTTAACCGGGACTAGCGGGAGTTACGAGCAGTACTTC
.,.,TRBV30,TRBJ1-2,CAWSKGASNYGYTF,TGTGCCTGGAGTAAAGGCGCTTCTAACTATGGCTACACCTTC
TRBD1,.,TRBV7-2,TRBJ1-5,CASSLRGTGSNQPQHF,TGTGCCAGCAGCTTAAGAGGGACAGGTAGCAATCAGCCCCAGCATTTT
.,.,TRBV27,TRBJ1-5,CASSFSINQPQHF,TGTGCCAGCAGTTTTTCCATTAATCAGCCCCAGCATTTT
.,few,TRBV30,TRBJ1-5,CAWSSNATVGNQPQHF,TGTGCCTGGAGCTCTAATGCGACAGTTGGCAATCAGCCCCAGCATTTT
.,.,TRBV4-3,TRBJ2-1,CASSQDIYNEQFF,TGCGCCAGCAGCCAAGACATATACAATGAGCAGTTCTTC
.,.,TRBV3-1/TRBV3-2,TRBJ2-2,CASSFEGSGNTGELFF,TGTGCCAGCAGCTTCGAGGGGAGCGGGAACACCGGGGAGCTGTTTTTT
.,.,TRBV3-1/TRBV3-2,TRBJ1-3,CASSQDGGFSGNTIYF,TGTGCCAGCAGCCAAGATGGGGGTTTCTCTGGAAACACCATATATTTT
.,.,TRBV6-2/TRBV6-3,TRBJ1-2,CASSVYSGYTF,TGTGCCAGCAGTGTTTACAGTGGCTACACCTTC
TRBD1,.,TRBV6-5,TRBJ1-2,CASSTGGKVGGYTF,TGTGCCAGCAGTACAGGGGGAAAGGTGGGCGGCTACACCTTC
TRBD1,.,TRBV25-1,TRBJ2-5,CASSEDDRARETQYF,TGTGCCAGCAGTGAGGATGACAGGGCCAGAGAGACCCAGTACTTC
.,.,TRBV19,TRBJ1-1,CASRSTSGDTEAFF,TGTGCCAGTAGGTCAACCTCGGGCGACACTGAAGCTTTCTTT
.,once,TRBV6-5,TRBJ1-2,CASSYSWGSSGYTF,TGTGCCAGCAGTTACTCGTGGGGTTCGTCTGGCTACACCTTC
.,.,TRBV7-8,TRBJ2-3,CASSRADTQYF,TGTGCCAGCAGCCGAGCAGATACGCAGTATTTT
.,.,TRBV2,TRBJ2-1,CASKGLNEQFF,TGTGCCAGCAAAGGACTCAATGAGCAGTTCTTC